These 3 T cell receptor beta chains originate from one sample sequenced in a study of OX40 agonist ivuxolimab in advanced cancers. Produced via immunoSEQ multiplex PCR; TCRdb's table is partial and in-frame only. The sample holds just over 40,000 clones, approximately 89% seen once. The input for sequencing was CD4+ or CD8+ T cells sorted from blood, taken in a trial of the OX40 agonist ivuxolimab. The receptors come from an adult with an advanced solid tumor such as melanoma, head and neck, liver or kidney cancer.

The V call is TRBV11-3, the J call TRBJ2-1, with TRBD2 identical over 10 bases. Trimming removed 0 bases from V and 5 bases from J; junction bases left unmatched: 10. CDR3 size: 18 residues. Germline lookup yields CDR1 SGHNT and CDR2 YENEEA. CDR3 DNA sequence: TGTGCCAGCAGCTTAGATCTGATTAGCGGGAGGCCTAACAATGAGCAGTTCTTC. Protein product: CASSLDLISGRPNNEQFF.

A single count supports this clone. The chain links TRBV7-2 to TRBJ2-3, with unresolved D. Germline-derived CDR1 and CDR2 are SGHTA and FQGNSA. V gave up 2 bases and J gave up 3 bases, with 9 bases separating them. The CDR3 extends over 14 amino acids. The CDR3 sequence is CASSLLAITDTQYF. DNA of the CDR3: TGTGCCAGCAGCTTATTAGCAATAACAGATACGCAGTATTTT.

The CDR3 nucleotides read TGCGCCAGCAGCCCCACGGGCTCCTACGAGCAGTACTTC. This codes for CASSPTGSYEQYF. V gene TRBV5-1 combines with J gene TRBJ2-7; D ambiguous. The CDR3 totals 13 residues. Trimming stripped 4 bases from V and 0 bases from J, with 8 bases between. Germline CDR1 reads SGHRS; CDR2 reads YFSETQ.